Each of the 12 T cell receptor beta chains below was sequenced from the same sample in a study of a mutant IDH1 vaccine in newly diagnosed glioma. The time point here: week 23, last vaccination. The content of each vaccine dose was 300 ug of mutant IDH1 20-mer peptide, and topical imiquimod accompanied it. Sequencing used immunoSEQ multiplex PCR; TCRdb keeps in-frame clones, though not all of them. This sample has tens of thousands of clones, with 80% found just once. For these TCRs, the target antigens are not known. Specimen: PBMCs, collected from a glioma patient whose treatment included an IDH1 peptide vaccine. The receptors stem from a man aged 35-49 years with glioma.

This sequence joins TRBV5-4 and TRBJ1-3, with D unresolved. Germline V gene sequence: CDR1 SGHNT, CDR2 YYREEE (reference sequence). Trimming removed 0 bases from V and 0 bases from J, with 10 bases in between. The CDR3 runs to 16 residues. CDR3 sequence reads: CASSLDQPPSGNTIYF. In DNA form, the CDR3 reads TGTGCCAGCAGCTTGGACCAGCCACCCTCTGGAAACACCATATATTTT.

This clone was detected a few times. CDR3 nucleotides: TGTGCCAGCAGCTTAGAAGGGAAAAACATGAACACTGAAGCTTTCTTT. Residues: CASSLEGKNMNTEAFF. This chain uses TRBV7-8 with TRBJ1-1; D is unresolved. Germline V gene data show CDR1 as SGHVS and CDR2 as FQNEAQ. The CDR3 has 16 amino acids. V was cut by 1 base and J by 0 bases, with 12 bases left in between.

The V and J genes are TRBV29-1 and TRBJ2-3; D assignment may be TRBD1 or TRBD2 (5 bases each). The length of the CDR3 is 14 residues. The germline V gene encodes CDR1 SQVTM and CDR2 ANQGSEA. Trimming removed 3 bases at V and 1 base at J, with 11 bases between. CDR3 protein: CSVDPGRGTDTQYF. For the CDR3, the DNA is TGCAGCGTTGACCCGGGACGAGGCACAGATACGCAGTATTTT.

The J gene is TRBJ2-7, the V gene TRBV5-5, with 14 bases that match TRBD2. Per germline, CDR1 SGHKS and CDR2 YYEKEE (reference sequence). The V and J ends lost 1 base and 1 base, in that order; junction bases with no gene match: 13. The CDR3 covers 20 residues. This CDR3 is CASSLWIIGTSGGPSYEQYF. The DNA for the CDR3 is TGTGCCAGCAGCTTGTGGATTATCGGGACTAGCGGGGGACCTTCCTACGAGCAGTACTTC.

This clone was seen once. One junction end disagrees with the germline gene, perhaps due to a read error. The chain links TRBV6-5 to TRBJ1-1, with D maybe TRBD1 (5 bases). CDR1 and CDR2 (germline): MNHEY, SVGAGI. The CDR3 runs 14 residues. The CDR3 spells CAISESGGNTEAFF. CDR3 sequence (DNA): TGTGCCATCAGTGAGTCTGGGGGGAACACTGAAGCTTTCTTT.

The chain employs TRBV18 and TRBJ1-5; weak D call: TRBD1 (5 bases). The CDR3 runs to 19 residues. Trimming pared 3 bases from V and 0 bases from J, leaving 21 bases between. Per germline, CDR1 KGHSH and CDR2 LQKENI. The CDR3 loop reads CASSPRPRQRTYSNQPQHF. CDR3 in DNA: TGTGCCAGCTCACCCAGACCCCGACAGCGAACATATAGCAATCAGCCCCAGCATTTT.

The chain links TRBV29-1 to TRBJ2-2; the D call may be TRBD1 or TRBD2 (5 bases each). Looked up from germline, CDR1 is SQVTM and CDR2 is ANQGSEA. The CDR3 is made up of 15 amino acids. The V and J ends lost 4 bases and 2 bases respectively, with 14 bases between them. The CDR3 DNA reads TGCAGCGTTGGTGGGACCGAGGAAAACACCGGGGAGCTGTTTTTT. Translating it yields CSVGGTEENTGELFF.

In this sample, this clone turned up once. This sequence joins TRBV6-5 and TRBJ1-5; D is possibly TRBD1 (5 bases). V was shortened by 6 bases and J by 6 bases, with 15 bases between the two germline ends. The CDR3 has 14 amino acids. The germline V gene has CDR1 MNHEY and CDR2 SVGAGI. The CDR3 is CASSRAGDLQPQHF. The CDR3 coding sequence is TGTGCCAGCAGCAGGGCGGGGGATCTTCAGCCCCAGCATTTT.

V usage is TRBV30 and J usage is TRBJ1-3; D is ambiguous. With 0 bases removed from V and 1 base from J, the gap between germline ends came to 4 bases. This CDR3 contains 13 residues. Germline assignment: CDR1 GTSNPN and CDR2 SVGIG (reference sequence). The CDR3 DNA follows: TGTGCCTGGAGTGTACAGTCTGGAAACACCATATATTTT. Translation: CAWSVQSGNTIYF.

V gene TRBV7-9 combines with J gene TRBJ1-2, with D perhaps TRBD1 (5 bases). V was cut by 3 bases and J by 4 bases, with 12 bases left in between. CDR1 is SEHNR, CDR2 FQNEAQ, per germline (reference sequence). The CDR3 totals 14 residues. CDR3 in DNA: TGTGCCAGCAGCTTCCCGACAGACCCCTATGGCTACACCTTC. Translated, it gives CASSFPTDPYGYTF.

V is TRBV19 and J is TRBJ2-7, with 7 nucleotides matching TRBD1. Losses at the gene ends were 5 bases for V and 1 base for J; bases not matched to a gene: 8. The CDR3 totals 15 residues. CDR1 is LNHDA and CDR2 is SQIVND in the germline V gene (reference sequence). The chain's CDR3 is CASSPRDRPSYEQYF. DNA for the CDR3: TGTGCCAGTAGTCCCCGGGACAGACCGTCCTACGAGCAGTACTTC.

The count of this clone is one. The chain couples TRBV2 to TRBJ1-5, with unresolved D. V lost 6 bases and J lost 6, with 12 bases in between. In germline, CDR1 is SNHLY, CDR2 FYNNEI. The CDR3 totals 13 residues. CDR3: CASSQELSQPQHF. CDR3 DNA sequence: TGTGCCAGCAGCCAGGAATTAAGTCAGCCCCAGCATTTT. Based on the CDR3 plus reference TRBV2 and TRBJ1-5, the full variable domain is EPEVTQTPSHQVTQMGQEVILRCVPISNHLYFYWYRQILGQKVEFLVSFYNNEISEKSEIFDDQFSVERPDGSNFTLKIRSTKLEDSAMYFCASSQELSQPQHFGDGTRLSIL.